A selection of T cell receptor beta chains follows, all from one sample in a study of shared clonotypes between healthy human individuals. Data came from immunoSEQ multiplex PCR; TCRdb stores just in-frame clones and leaves some out. The sample gives 2,500,000 or so clones, over 85% of which show up once; 0.14% is in the top ten. Sequenced material: naive CD4+ T cells sorted from blood. The receptors come from a man younger than 30 in good health. The CDR3 runs from the conserved cysteine through the conserved F or W. The D gene is left open where the match is weak. Size tells how often a clone was seen (once, few, many) or the class of an expanded clone, and some rows leave it out.

v_call,clone_size,j_call,d_call,cdr3_aa,cdr3_nt
TRBV30,.,TRBJ1-4,.,CAWGGGEKLFF,TGTGCCTGGGGGGGAGGTGAAAAACTGTTTTTT
TRBV5-4,.,TRBJ1-1,.,CASTPSGGPMNTEAFF,TGTGCCAGCACCCCTAGCGGGGGGCCAATGAACACTGAAGCTTTCTTT
TRBV6-5,once,TRBJ2-2,.,CASSRSRNTGELFF,TGTGCCAGCAGTCGATCAAGGAACACCGGGGAGCTGTTTTTT
TRBV5-1,.,TRBJ2-7,.,CASRPGTASSYEQYF,TGCGCCAGCAGGCCCGGGACGGCAAGCTCCTACGAGCAGTACTTC
TRBV11-3,.,TRBJ2-5,.,CASSLGGRTQETQYF,TGTGCCAGCAGCTTAGGTGGACGGACACAAGAGACCCAGTACTTC
TRBV7-2,.,TRBJ2-2,.,CASSLTFGTGELFF,TGTGCCAGCAGCTTAACGTTCGGCACCGGGGAGCTGTTTTTT
TRBV4-1,.,TRBJ1-1,.,CASSQEGGGEAFF,TGCGCCAGCAGCCAAGAGGGGGGTGGTGAAGCTTTCTTT
TRBV27,.,TRBJ2-5,.,CASSSQSRGRQETQYF,TGTGCCAGCAGTTCTCAGTCCCGGGGGCGGCAAGAGACCCAGTACTTC
TRBV19,.,TRBJ2-1,TRBD2,CASTGLAFGEQFF,TGTGCCAGTACGGGACTAGCGTTCGGAGAGCAGTTCTTC
TRBV27,few,TRBJ2-6,TRBD1,CASSGTGGAGANVLTF,TGTGCCAGCTCCGGGACAGGTGGTGCTGGGGCCAACGTCCTGACTTTC